Below are 26 T cell receptor beta chains sequenced from a single sample in a study of shared clonotypes between healthy human individuals. Data came from immunoSEQ multiplex PCR; TCRdb stores just in-frame clones and leaves some out. The sample gives 2 million to 2.5 million clones, approximately 95% of which show up once; around 0.13% is in the top ten. The specimen was naive CD4+ T cells sorted from blood. Noted subset: CD45RA+ positively selected. Source of these receptors: a man younger than 35 in good health.

The J gene is TRBJ2-7, the V gene TRBV5-5; perhaps TRBD2 as D (5 bases). Germline V lookup: CDR1 SGHKS, CDR2 YYEKEE (reference sequence). The CDR3 sequence is 15 residues long. The V end lost 6 bases, the J end lost 0 bases, and 16 bases lay between the germline ends. CDR3 nucleotides: TGTGCCAGCACCCTCGGGGATCTAAGCTCCTACGAGCAGTACTTC. As protein: CASTLGDLSSYEQYF.

This rearrangement joins TRBV5-1 to TRBJ2-2, with 9 positions matching TRBD2. The CDR3 has 15 residues. V trimming: 1 base; J trimming: 4 bases; junction bases outside the gene matches: 2. Germline CDR1 reads SGHRS; CDR2 reads YFSETQ. The CDR3 DNA reads as TGCGCCAGCAGCTTGATAGCGGGGGCCACCGGGGAGCTGTTTTTT. Translating gives CASSLIAGATGELFF.

The chain is built from TRBV4-1 and TRBJ2-1; 7 nucleotides agree with TRBD2. The junction had 9 bases not matched to a gene; V was cut back by 6 bases and J by 4 bases. Germline CDR1 MGHRA, CDR2 YSYEKL. The CDR3 has 15 amino acids. The CDR3 DNA reads TGCGCCAGCAGTTCTGGCTGGGGGGGATACAATGAGCAGTTCTTC. Translating it yields CASSSGWGGYNEQFF.

The chain joins TRBV15 to TRBJ2-5, with 8 nucleotides matching TRBD2. The germline V gene has CDR1 LNHNV and CDR2 YYDKDF (reference sequence). This CDR3 has 17 residues. J lost 2 bases, V lost 0 bases, and 8 bases had no gene match. The CDR3 DNA reads as TGTGCCACCAGCAGAGAGACTAAAGCGGGGGTTCAAGAGACCCAGTACTTC. This encodes CATSRETKAGVQETQYF.

J is TRBJ2-4 and V is TRBV19, with D possibly TRBD2 on 6 matching bases. This CDR3 has 18 residues. V gave up 4 bases and J gave up 2 bases, with 21 bases separating them. The germline gives CDR1 LNHDA, CDR2 SQIVND (reference sequence). CDR3 sequence reads: CASSNSPGLLASKNIQYF. CDR3 DNA: TGTGCCAGTAGTAACAGCCCGGGACTCTTAGCTTCCAAAAACATTCAGTACTTC.

The chain is built from TRBV19 and TRBJ2-7; the D gene is possibly TRBD2 (5 bases). In germline, CDR1 is LNHDA, CDR2 SQIVND (reference sequence). CDR3 length: 18 amino acids. V gave up 3 bases and J gave up 3 bases, with 24 bases separating them. The CDR3 spells CASSIRVYSSSEGYEQYF. The CDR3 DNA sequence: TGTGCCAGTAGTATTCGGGTTTACTCAAGCTCTGAGGGCTACGAGCAGTACTTC.

The J gene is TRBJ1-1, the V gene TRBV6-4; D not certain. Germline assignment: CDR1 MRHNA and CDR2 SNTAGT. The CDR3 has 13 residues. V was clipped by 6 bases and J by 6 bases, with 14 bases between them. The CDR3: CASRTLAIPEAFF. In DNA form, the CDR3 reads TGTGCCAGCAGAACCCTTGCGATCCCTGAAGCTTTCTTT.

The rearrangement uses TRBV5-1 and TRBJ1-1; 8 bases line up with TRBD1. The CDR3 length is 12 residues. The germline gives CDR1 SGHRS, CDR2 YFSETQ. J was trimmed by 7 bases and V by 4 bases; bases with no gene match: 3. This CDR3 is CASSRDRIEAFF. The CDR3 bases are TGCGCCAGCAGCCGGGACAGGATTGAAGCTTTCTTT.

The chain is built from TRBV11-1 and TRBJ1-5; D gene uncertain. Per the germline V gene, CDR1 is SGHAT and CDR2 is FQDESV (reference sequence). Trimming removed 4 bases at V and 3 bases at J, with 7 bases between. The CDR3 has 13 residues. CDR3 DNA sequence: TGTGCCAGCAGCTCGGGTGTCAATCAGCCCCAGCATTTT. Translation gives CASSSGVNQPQHF.

The rearrangement links TRBV18 to TRBJ2-7, with TRBD2 as a possible D gene (5 bases). Germline lookup yields CDR1 KGHSH and CDR2 LQKENI. The CDR3 length is 14 residues. Trimming cost V 3 bases and J 7 bases, with 16 bases left between them. CDR3 protein: CASSPARNSGEQYF. The CDR3 region has the DNA TGTGCCAGCTCACCGGCCAGAAACTCGGGGGAGCAGTACTTC. The full variable domain, in which reference TRBV18 and TRBJ2-7 provide the parts outside the CDR3, is NAGVMQNPRHLVRRRGQEARLRCSPMKGHSHVYWYRQLPEEGLKFMVYLQKENIIDESGMPKERFSAEFPKEGPSILRIQQVVRGDSAAYFCASSPARNSGEQYFGPGTRLTVT.

As for this clone: Other DNA variants within this sample encode the same CDR3. The chain combines TRBV5-1 with TRBJ2-3, with D tentatively TRBD1 (5 bases). The CDR3 consists of 13 residues. The V and J ends lost 2 bases and 4 bases respectively, with 8 bases between them. From germline, CDR1 is SGHRS and CDR2 YFSETQ. This CDR3 reads CASSFSGPDTQYF. The CDR3, as DNA: TGCGCCAGCAGCTTTTCAGGGCCAGATACGCAGTATTTT. Drawing the rest from reference TRBV5-1 and TRBJ2-3, the complete variable domain is KAGVTQTPRYLIKTRGQQVTLSCSPISGHRSVSWYQQTPGQGLQFLFEYFSETQRNKGNFPGRFSGRQFSNSRSEMNVSTLELGDSALYLCASSFSGPDTQYFGPGTRLTVL.

About this clone itself: Other DNA sequences in this specimen translate into the identical CDR3. The genes are TRBV30 and TRBJ2-3; D uncertain. V shed 0 bases and J shed 3 bases, with 7 bases lying between them. CDR1 GTSNPN and CDR2 SVGIG come from the germline V gene (reference sequence). The CDR3 spans 13 residues. The CDR3 DNA is TGTGCCTGGAGTGTTAAAGGGACAGATACGCAGTATTTT. Residues: CAWSVKGTDTQYF.

J is TRBJ2-7 and V is TRBV28; TRBD2 matches 10 bases. Germline assignment: CDR1 MDHEN and CDR2 SYDVKM. With 5 bases clipped from V and 1 base from J, the junction kept 8 bases outside the gene matches. This CDR3 has 16 residues. This chain's CDR3 is CASSGFSGGRSYEQYF. The CDR3 coding sequence is TGTGCCAGCAGTGGATTTAGCGGGGGGAGATCCTACGAGCAGTACTTC.

The chain carries TRBV10-2 and TRBJ2-7, with a possible D match to TRBD2 (5 bases). Germline lookup yields CDR1 WSHSY and CDR2 SAAADI. CDR3 length: 16 amino acids. V lost 3 bases and J 6 bases, leaving 21 bases between the germline ends. CDR3 sequence (DNA): TGCGCCAGCAGTGACGCAACTAGAACTGGGCACGGCGAGCAGTACTTC. Its translation is CASSDATRTGHGEQYF.

The chain joins TRBV29-1 to TRBJ2-7, with no clear D. The CDR3 covers 13 residues. The germline CDR1 and CDR2 sequences are SQVTM and ANQGSEA. V lost 4 bases, J lost 3 bases, and 13 bases lay in between. The CDR3 DNA follows: TGCAGCGTTGTGAAGGCCGGGTACTACGAGCAGTACTTC. As protein: CSVVKAGYYEQYF.

This CDR3 reads CAIKRPGSETQYF. CDR3 DNA sequence: TGTGCCATTAAACGACCGGGGTCAGAGACCCAGTACTTC. V and J are TRBV2 and TRBJ2-5; possibly TRBD2 for D (5 bases). The germline V gene has CDR1 SNHLY and CDR2 FYNNEI. V was cut by 10 bases and J by 4 bases, with 16 bases left in between. This CDR3 has 13 amino acids.

The chain carries TRBV10-3 and TRBJ2-1; D is uncertain. There are 13 residues in the CDR3. The V end lost 3 bases, the J end lost 8 bases, and 11 bases lay between the germline ends. Germline V gene data show CDR1 as ENHRY and CDR2 as SYGVKD. The CDR3 region is CAISDMRAHEQFF. The DNA of the CDR3 is TGTGCCATCAGTGACATGAGAGCTCATGAGCAGTTCTTC.

CDR3 protein: CASSLAGEVEAFF. Written as DNA, the CDR3 is TGTGCCAGCAGCTTGGCAGGGGAGGTTGAAGCTTTCTTT. This chain connects TRBV5-6 to TRBJ1-1; D perhaps matches TRBD1 (6 bases). In germline, CDR1 is SGHDT, CDR2 YYEEEE. The CDR3 has 13 residues. Trimming shortened V by 0 bases and J by 7 bases, and 10 bases separated the two germline ends.

The chain uses TRBV7-2 and TRBJ2-2, with D perhaps TRBD1 (6 bases). V was pared by 2 bases and J by 3 bases, with 10 bases between. Germline V CDR1 and CDR2: SGHTA, FQGNSA. This CDR3 spans 15 amino acids. The CDR3 loop reads CASSLNRVDTGELFF. DNA for the CDR3: TGTGCCAGCAGCTTAAACAGGGTGGACACCGGGGAGCTGTTTTTT. Complete variable domain (other parts from reference TRBV7-2 and TRBJ2-2): GAGVSQSPSNKVTEKGKDVELRCDPISGHTALYWYRQSLGQGLEFLIYFQGNSAPDKSGLPSDRFSAERTGGSVSTLTIQRTQQEDSAVYLCASSLNRVDTGELFFGEGSRLTVL.

This chain joins TRBV6-6 and TRBJ2-3; 11 bases align to TRBD2. The CDR3 sequence is 16 residues long. Germline-derived CDR1 and CDR2 are MNHNY and SVGAGI (reference sequence). V lost 5 bases, J lost 1 base, and 5 bases stayed unmatched. CDR3 in DNA: TGTGCCAGCAGTCCGACGGGACTAGCGGGCACAGATACGCAGTATTTT. Amino acid sequence: CASSPTGLAGTDTQYF.

This chain uses TRBV28 with TRBJ2-1; 14 positions match TRBD2. This CDR3 comprises 18 residues. The V gene end was trimmed by 6 bases and the J gene end by 0 bases; junction bases not matched to a gene: 7. Per germline, CDR1 MDHEN and CDR2 SYDVKM. The CDR3 loop is CASSAGTSGGSSYNEQFF. The CDR3 DNA follows: TGTGCCAGCAGCGCCGGGACTAGCGGGGGCTCCTCCTACAATGAGCAGTTCTTC.

Concerning this clone itself: Other DNA sequences from this sample encode an identical CDR3 as well. V usage is TRBV6-1 and J usage is TRBJ2-7, with D possibly being TRBD2 (5 bases). V lost 7 bases and J 4 bases, leaving 8 bases between the germline ends. CDR3 length: 11 residues. The germline V gene has CDR1 MNHNS and CDR2 SASEGT. The CDR3 DNA reads as TGTGCCAGCAACCCGGGATACGAGCAGTACTTC. Amino acid sequence: CASNPGYEQYF.

V is TRBV5-1 and J is TRBJ1-4, with D perhaps TRBD1 (6 bases). Germline V gene lookup returns CDR1 SGHRS and CDR2 YFSETQ. The V and J ends lost 3 bases and 8 bases respectively, with 14 bases between them. This CDR3 contains 14 residues. The CDR3 is CASSSPGAGEKLFF. Written as DNA, the CDR3 is TGCGCCAGCAGCTCCCCGGGGGCGGGCGAAAAACTGTTTTTT.

V usage is TRBV28 and J usage is TRBJ2-7; TRBD1 aligns across 7 bases. The CDR3 is 13 residues long. J lost 3 bases, V lost 4 bases, and 3 bases had no gene match. Germline V gives CDR1 MDHEN, CDR2 SYDVKM. The CDR3 coding sequence is TGTGCCAGCAGTTCACAGGGGTTCTACGAGCAGTACTTC. Its protein product is CASSSQGFYEQYF.

The chain links TRBV5-6 to TRBJ1-2, with 8 bases identical to TRBD1. The J segment lost 0 bases and the V segment lost 4 bases, leaving 5 bases of the junction unmatched. The germline V gene has CDR1 SGHDT and CDR2 YYEEEE. The CDR3 contains 15 residues. The chain's CDR3 is CASSEGTGANYGYTF. The CDR3 nucleotides read TGTGCCAGCAGCGAAGGGACAGGAGCTAACTATGGCTACACCTTC.

The rearrangement links TRBV10-3 to TRBJ2-7, with 9 bases lining up with TRBD1. The CDR3 covers 13 residues. Germline assignment: CDR1 ENHRY and CDR2 SYGVKD. Trimming cost V 10 bases and J 8 bases; bases outside gene matches: 12. The CDR3 sequence is CATNLGQGGQQYF. CDR3 DNA: TGTGCCACCAACTTGGGACAGGGCGGTCAGCAGTACTTC.